In this sample, the clone carrying this T cell receptor (beta chain) turned up a few times. Antigen specificity is unknown. As to treatment: approximately nine-day PBMC culture with coronavirus spike peptide pools or control peptides (ViraFEST assay). Sequenced with the Oncomine TCR Beta short-read assay was DNA taken from cultured CD4+ T cells. From CD4+ T cells that had been cultured, genomic DNA was extracted. TCRdb independently ran MiXCR on the PCR reads; one entry per CDR3 protein. Here the sample spans around 15,000 distinct CDR3 sequences, about 53% being singletons. This record belongs to a study of vaccination and CD4 T cells after COVID-19. On the study more broadly: Nasal swab PCR showed SARS-CoV-2 in convalescent patients, roughly nine with mild and one with severe disease. Overlapping spike peptides of SARS-CoV-2, HCoV-NL63, HCoV-OC43 and HCoV-229E stimulated the cells.

Trimming stripped 5 bases from V and 0 bases from J, with 11 bases between. Germline V CDR1 and CDR2: SGHVS, FQNEAQ. The CDR3 loop spans 15 amino acids. The chain uses TRBV7-8 and TRBJ1-3, with D unresolved. Material: CD4+ T cells from blood, cultured in vitro, obtained before SARS-CoV-2 vaccination. The clonotype was recovered from a human donor who had recovered from COVID-19. This CDR3 is CASSPGRNSGNTIYF. CDR3 bases: TGTGCCAGCAGCCCCGGACGGAACTCTGGAAACACCATATATTTT.